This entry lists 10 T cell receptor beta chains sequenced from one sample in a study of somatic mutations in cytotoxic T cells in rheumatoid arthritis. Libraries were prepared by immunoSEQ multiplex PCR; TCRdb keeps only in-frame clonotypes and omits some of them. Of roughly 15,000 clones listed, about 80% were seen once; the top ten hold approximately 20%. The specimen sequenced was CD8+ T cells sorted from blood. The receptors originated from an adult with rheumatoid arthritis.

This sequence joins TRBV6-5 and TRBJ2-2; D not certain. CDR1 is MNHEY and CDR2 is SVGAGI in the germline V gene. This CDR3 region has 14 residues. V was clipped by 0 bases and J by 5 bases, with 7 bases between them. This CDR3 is CASSYSIGTGELFF. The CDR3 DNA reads TGTGCCAGCAGTTACTCTATAGGGACCGGGGAGCTGTTTTTT.

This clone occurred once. CDR3 coding DNA: TGCAGCGCTGAGGGGCCTTTGGCCGGGGAGCTGTTTTTT. This gives the protein CSAEGPLAGELFF. V is TRBV29-1 and J is TRBJ2-2; D tentatively fits TRBD1 or TRBD2 (5 bases each). Germline CDR1 SQVTM, CDR2 ANQGSEA. With 7 bases removed from V and 6 bases from J, the gap between germline ends came to 15 bases. CDR3 length: 13 amino acids.

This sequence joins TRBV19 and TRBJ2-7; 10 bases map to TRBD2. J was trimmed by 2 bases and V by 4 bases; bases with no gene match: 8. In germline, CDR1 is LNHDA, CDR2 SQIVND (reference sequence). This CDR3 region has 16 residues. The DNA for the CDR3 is TGTGCCAGTAGTAACCCCAGTAGCGGGGGGACCTACGAGCAGTACTTC. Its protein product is CASSNPSSGGTYEQYF.

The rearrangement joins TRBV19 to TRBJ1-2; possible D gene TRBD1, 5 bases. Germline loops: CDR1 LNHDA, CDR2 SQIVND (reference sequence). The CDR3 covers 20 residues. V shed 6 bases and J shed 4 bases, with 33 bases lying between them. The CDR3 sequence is CASSPTILRGADTWGYGYTF. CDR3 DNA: TGTGCCAGTAGCCCGACCATTTTGCGGGGCGCCGATACCTGGGGCTATGGCTACACCTTC.

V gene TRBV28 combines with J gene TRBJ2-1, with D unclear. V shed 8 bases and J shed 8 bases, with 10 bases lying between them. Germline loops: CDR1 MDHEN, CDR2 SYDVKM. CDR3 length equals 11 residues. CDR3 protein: CASHAFDEQFF. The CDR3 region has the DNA TGTGCCAGCCACGCGTTCGATGAGCAGTTCTTC.

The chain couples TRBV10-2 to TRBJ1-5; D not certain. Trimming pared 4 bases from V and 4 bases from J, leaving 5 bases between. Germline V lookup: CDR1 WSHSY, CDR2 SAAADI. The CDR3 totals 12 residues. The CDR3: CASSAQNQPQHF. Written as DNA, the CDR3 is TGCGCCAGCAGTGCACAAAATCAGCCCCAGCATTTT.

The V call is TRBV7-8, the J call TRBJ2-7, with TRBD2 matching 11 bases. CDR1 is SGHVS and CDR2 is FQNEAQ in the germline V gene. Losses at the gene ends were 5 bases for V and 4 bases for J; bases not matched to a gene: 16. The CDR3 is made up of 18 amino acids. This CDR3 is CASSIPLAGDQHDYEQYF. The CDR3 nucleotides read TGTGCCAGCAGCATTCCACTAGCGGGGGACCAGCACGATTACGAGCAGTACTTC. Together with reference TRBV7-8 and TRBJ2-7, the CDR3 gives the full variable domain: GAGVSQSPRYKVAKRGQDVALRCDPISGHVSLFWYQQALGQGPEFLTYFQNEAQLDKSGLPSDRFFAERPEGSVSTLKIQRTQQEDSAVYLCASSIPLAGDQHDYEQYFGPGTRLTVT.

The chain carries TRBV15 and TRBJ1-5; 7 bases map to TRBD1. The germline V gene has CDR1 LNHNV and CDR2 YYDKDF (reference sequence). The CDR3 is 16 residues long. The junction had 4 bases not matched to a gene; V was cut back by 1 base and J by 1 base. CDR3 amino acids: CATSRGAGGSNQPQHF. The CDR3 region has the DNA TGTGCCACCAGCAGAGGGGCAGGGGGAAGCAATCAGCCCCAGCATTTT.

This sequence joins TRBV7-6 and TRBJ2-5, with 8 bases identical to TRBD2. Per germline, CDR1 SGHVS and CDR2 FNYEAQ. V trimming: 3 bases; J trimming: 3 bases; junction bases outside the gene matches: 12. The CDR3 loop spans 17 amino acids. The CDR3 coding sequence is TGTGCCAGCAGCTTGTTCGGGGGGGGTAGCAGCGAAGAGACCCAGTACTTC. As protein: CASSLFGGGSSEETQYF.

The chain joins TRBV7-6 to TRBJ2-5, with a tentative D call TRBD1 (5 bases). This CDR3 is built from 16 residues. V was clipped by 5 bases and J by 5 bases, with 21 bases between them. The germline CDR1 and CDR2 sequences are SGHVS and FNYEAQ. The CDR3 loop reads CASSNLAGQVGETQYF. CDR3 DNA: TGTGCCAGCAGCAATTTAGCAGGACAAGTTGGGGAGACCCAGTACTTC.